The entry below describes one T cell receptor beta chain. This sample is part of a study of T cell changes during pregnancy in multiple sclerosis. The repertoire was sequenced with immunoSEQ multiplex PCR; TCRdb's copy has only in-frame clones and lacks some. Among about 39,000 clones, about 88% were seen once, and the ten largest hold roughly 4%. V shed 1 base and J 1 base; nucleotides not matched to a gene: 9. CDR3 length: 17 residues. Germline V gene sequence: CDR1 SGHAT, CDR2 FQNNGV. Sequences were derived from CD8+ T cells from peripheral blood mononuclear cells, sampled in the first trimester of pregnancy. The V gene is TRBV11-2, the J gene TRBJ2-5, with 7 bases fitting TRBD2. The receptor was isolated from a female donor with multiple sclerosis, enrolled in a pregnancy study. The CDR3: CASSLGPLLAAQETQYF. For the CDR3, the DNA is TGTGCCAGCAGCTTAGGCCCGCTTCTAGCGGCCCAAGAGACCCAGTACTTC.